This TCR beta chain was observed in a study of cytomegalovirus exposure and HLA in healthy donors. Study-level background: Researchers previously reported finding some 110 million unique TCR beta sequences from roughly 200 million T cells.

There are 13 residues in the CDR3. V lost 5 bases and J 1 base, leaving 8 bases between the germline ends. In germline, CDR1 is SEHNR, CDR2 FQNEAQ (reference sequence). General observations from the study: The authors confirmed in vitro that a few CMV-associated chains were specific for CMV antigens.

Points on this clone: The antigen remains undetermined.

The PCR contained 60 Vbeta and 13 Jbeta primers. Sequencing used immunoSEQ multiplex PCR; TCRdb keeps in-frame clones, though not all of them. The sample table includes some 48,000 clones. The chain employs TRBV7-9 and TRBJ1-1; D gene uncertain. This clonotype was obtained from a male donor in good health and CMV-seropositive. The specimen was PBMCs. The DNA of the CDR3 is TGTGCCAGCAGCCGTACAAGGAACACTGAAGCTTTCTTT. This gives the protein CASSRTRNTEAFF.